Below are 30 T cell receptor beta chains sequenced from a single sample in a study of human T cells and chemical hapten exposure. Time point here: patch test 1, 2 weeks after DPC sensitization. Treatment given: therapeutic diphenylcyclopropenone sensitization with weekly scalp DPC. One entry per CDR3 protein, called by TCRdb with MiXCR from the RACE reads. The sample carries 120,000 or so distinct CDR3 sequences, roughly 15% recorded once. The source material was whole blood, sampled in connection with sensitization to the hapten diphenylcyclopropenone (DPC). Receptor source: a young man with alopecia areata. Some clones in this sample may be carry-over from other donors' samples.

This clonotype was detected many times. The rearrangement uses TRBV5-1 and TRBJ2-1; unclear D gene. Germline CDR1 and CDR2: SGHRS and YFSETQ. The V and J ends lost 0 bases and 15 bases respectively, with 10 bases between them. The CDR3 contains 11 residues. The CDR3 region has the DNA TGCGCCAGCAGCTTGGCCCTCAGCCGGTTCTTC. Translation gives CASSLALSRFF.

This clonotype was counted between two and nine times. The CDR3 spells CASSQPEYLNTEAFF. CDR3 DNA sequence: TGCGCCAGCAGCCAGCCGGAGTACCTGAACACTGAAGCTTTCTTT. The chain employs TRBV4-1 and TRBJ1-1; no firm D call. The germline V gene has CDR1 MGHRA and CDR2 YSYEKL. The CDR3 is made up of 15 amino acids. Between the trimmed V and J ends, which lost 3 bases and 0 bases, there was a span of 11 bases.

Written as DNA, the CDR3 is TGCAGTGCTAGTAAACCGGGGACAGGCTACACTGAAGCTTTCTTT. As protein: CSASKPGTGYTEAFF. The rearrangement uses TRBV20-1 and TRBJ1-1, with 8 bases fitting TRBD1. Losses at the gene ends were 3 bases for V and 3 bases for J; bases not matched to a gene: 9. CDR1 is DFQATT and CDR2 is SNEGSKA in the germline V gene (reference sequence). The length of the CDR3 is 15 residues.

The chain combines TRBV4-3 with TRBJ1-5; 7 bases fit TRBD1. V dropped 4 bases and J dropped 7; count of bases not matched to a gene: 10. This CDR3 region has 15 residues. CDR1 is LGHNA, CDR2 YSLEER, per germline. CDR3 bases: TGCGCCAGCAGCCCTACGACAGGGAGGGGGCAGCCCCAGCATTTT. Amino acid sequence: CASSPTTGRGQPQHF.

For this clonotype: A junction boundary mismatches the germline segment, possibly from a read error. V gene TRBV2 combines with J gene TRBJ2-5; D is possibly TRBD1 (5 bases). The CDR3 spans 14 residues. In germline, CDR1 is SNHLY, CDR2 FYNNEI. CDR3 in amino acids: CASSDRVRQGTQYF. The CDR3, as DNA: TGTGCCAGCAGTGACAGGGTGAGGCAAGGGACCCAGTACTTC.

A few counts support this clonotype. The V call is TRBV2, the J call TRBJ2-2, with D unclear. The CDR3 consists of 14 residues. Germline V gives CDR1 SNHLY, CDR2 FYNNEI. V lost 7 bases, J lost 1 base, and 10 bases lay in between. The chain's CDR3 is CASMTEQNTGELFF. CDR3 bases: TGTGCCAGCATGACGGAACAGAACACCGGGGAGCTGTTTTTT.

This sequence joins TRBV20-1 and TRBJ2-1; D not certain. Germline V lookup: CDR1 DFQATT, CDR2 SNEGSKA (reference sequence). V lost 3 bases to trimming and J lost 0 bases, with 6 bases between them. The CDR3 contains 13 residues. Here the CDR3 DNA reads TGCAGTGCTAGCGACTTCTCCTACAATGAGCAGTTCTTC. As protein: CSASDFSYNEQFF.

Details on this clonotype: A much larger clonotype is one base distant, so this may be a read error. This chain links TRBV12-3 or TRBV12-4 with TRBJ1-5; D is unclear. The CDR3 spans 14 residues. The V gene lost 3 bases and the J gene lost 3 bases, with 9 bases spanning the gap. Here the CDR3 DNA reads TGTGCCAGCAGTTTTAGGTATACCAATCAGCCCCAGCATTTT. Protein product: CASSFRYTNQPQHF.

The rearrangement links TRBV12-3 or TRBV12-4 to TRBJ1-6; the match to TRBD1 covers 7 bases. Trimming took 6 bases from V and 2 from J; bases not matched to a gene: 7. This CDR3 has 16 residues. The CDR3, as DNA: TGTGCCAGCAGCACAGGGGCGAGCGCCTATAATTCACCCCTCCACTTT. Translated, it gives CASSTGASAYNSPLHF.

This clonotype came up a few times. The chain recombines TRBV5-5 with TRBJ2-7; TRBD2 might be the D (6 bases). Trimming pared 2 bases from V and 2 bases from J, leaving 14 bases between. CDR1 is SGHKS, CDR2 YYEKEE, per germline (reference sequence). The CDR3 sequence is 15 residues long. The CDR3 sequence: CASSFLRDSTYEQYV. The CDR3 bases are TGTGCCAGCAGCTTTCTCCGGGACTCCACCTACGAGCAGTACGTC.

This chain joins TRBV19 and TRBJ2-7, with 7 bases aligning to TRBD2. This CDR3 spans 15 amino acids. Germline V gene data show CDR1 as LNHDA and CDR2 as SQIVND (reference sequence). Trimming removed 0 bases from V and 0 bases from J; junction bases left unmatched: 2. The CDR3 loop is CASSIDGEGSYEQYF. CDR3 DNA: TGTGCCAGTAGTATAGATGGGGAGGGCTCCTACGAGCAGTACTTC. Variable domain in full (rest from reference TRBV19 and TRBJ2-7): DGGITQSPKYLFRKEGQNVTLSCEQNLNHDAMYWYRQDPGQGLRLIYYSQIVNDFQKGDIAEGYSVSREKKESFPLTVTSAQKNPTAFYLCASSIDGEGSYEQYFGPGTRLTVT.

The CDR3 DNA follows: TGTGCCACCACGGATACTGGCGAGCAGTACTTC. It encodes CATTDTGEQYF. The chain carries TRBV10-3 and TRBJ2-7; D remains unclear. Germline V lookup: CDR1 ENHRY, CDR2 SYGVKD. V was shortened by 10 bases and J by 6 bases, with 13 bases between the two germline ends. CDR3 length: 11 residues.

Ten or more counts support this clonotype. V is TRBV20-1 and J is TRBJ2-1, with D hard to call. Per germline, CDR1 DFQATT and CDR2 SNEGSKA (reference sequence). V gave up 5 bases and J gave up 2 bases, with 16 bases separating them. The CDR3 sequence is 15 residues long. For the CDR3, the DNA is TGCAGTGCTTTAAGGGCGGCGACGACCTACAATGAGCAGTTCTTC. It yields the protein CSALRAATTYNEQFF.

This clonotype was seen more than once but under ten times. This rearrangement joins TRBV20-1 to TRBJ2-3; D may be TRBD1 (6 bases). The CDR3 runs 14 residues. CDR1 and CDR2 (germline): DFQATT, SNEGSKA (reference sequence). V lost 3 bases, J lost 2 bases, and 12 bases lay in between. The CDR3 region is CSASVQGFTDTQYF. CDR3 bases: TGCAGTGCTAGTGTACAGGGCTTCACAGATACGCAGTATTTT.

The V call is TRBV6-5, the J call TRBJ1-2; D is uncertain. Trimming took 0 bases from V and 6 from J, leaving 8 bases between them. CDR1 is MNHEY, CDR2 SVGAGI, per germline. CDR3 length equals 13 residues. The CDR3: CASSYSRTNGYTF. Here the CDR3 DNA reads TGTGCCAGCAGTTACTCGAGAACGAATGGCTACACCTTC.

This chain uses TRBV7-9 with TRBJ2-1; maybe TRBD2 (7 bases). V lost 5 bases and J 0 bases, leaving 17 bases between the germline ends. Germline V gene lookup returns CDR1 SEHNR and CDR2 FQNEAQ (reference sequence). The CDR3 runs to 17 residues. CDR3 loop: CASSPRIAGASYNEQFF. CDR3 bases: TGTGCCAGCAGCCCCCGCATTGCGGGGGCCTCCTACAATGAGCAGTTCTTC.

This clonotype was counted a few times. The rearrangement links TRBV6-2 or TRBV6-3 to TRBJ2-1, with D perhaps assigned TRBD1 or TRBD2 (5 bases each). The CDR3 spans 21 residues. The V gene lost 5 bases and the J gene lost 4 bases, with 33 bases spanning the gap. Germline assignment: CDR1 MNHEY and CDR2 SVGEGT. CDR3 region: CASSPGLRRDLQELLYNEQFF. CDR3 DNA: TGTGCCAGCAGTCCCGGGTTGCGTAGGGACCTACAGGAACTGCTATACAATGAGCAGTTCTTC.

This rearrangement joins TRBV6-2 or TRBV6-3 to TRBJ2-5, with D unresolved. Trimming took 2 bases from V and 4 from J, leaving 11 bases between them. Germline V gene sequence: CDR1 MNHEY, CDR2 SVGEGT. This CDR3 has 14 residues. CDR3 nucleotides: TGTGCCAGCAGTTACCCCGGGTGGGGAGAGACCCAGTACTTC. Its protein product is CASSYPGWGETQYF.

V is TRBV7-2 and J is TRBJ2-3; TRBD1 agrees at 9 bases. Losses at the gene ends were 2 bases for V and 3 bases for J; bases not matched to a gene: 6. From germline, CDR1 is SGHTA and CDR2 FQGNSA. The CDR3 is 16 amino acids. CDR3 in amino acids: CASSLYLGTGTDTQYF. CDR3 bases: TGTGCCAGCAGCTTATATTTGGGGACAGGGACAGATACGCAGTATTTT.

The table lists this clonotype with a few counts. The chain is built from TRBV6-2 or TRBV6-3 and TRBJ2-7; 10 nucleotides align to TRBD1. CDR1 and CDR2 (germline): MNHEY, SVGEGT. The CDR3 is 16 amino acids. V trimming: 4 bases; J trimming: 0 bases; junction bases outside the gene matches: 6. The CDR3, as DNA: TGTGCCAGCAGTTGGACAGGGGGTATGACCTCCTACGAGCAGTACTTC. Translated: CASSWTGGMTSYEQYF.

This clonotype was picked up a small number of times. This chain links TRBV29-1 with TRBJ2-7; D is ambiguous. Germline values: CDR1 SQVTM, CDR2 ANQGSEA. With 8 bases removed from V and 1 base from J, the gap between germline ends came to 12 bases. The CDR3 is 12 amino acids. This chain's CDR3 is CSYRLGSYEQYF. The CDR3 coding sequence is TGCAGCTACCGACTGGGGTCCTACGAGCAGTACTTC.

The rearrangement joins TRBV18 to TRBJ1-5, with no clear D. Trimming took 2 bases from V and 9 from J, leaving 11 bases between them. The CDR3 runs to 13 residues. Germline V gene lookup returns CDR1 KGHSH and CDR2 LQKENI. The CDR3 region is CASSPITQRPQHF. CDR3 bases: TGTGCCAGCTCACCAATCACACAACGGCCCCAGCATTTT.

This clonotype showed up many times. The rearrangement joins TRBV5-4 to TRBJ2-5; TRBD2 matches 11 bases. The junction had 3 bases not matched to a gene; V was cut back by 4 bases and J by 4 bases. This CDR3 region has 14 residues. Germline lookup yields CDR1 SGHNT and CDR2 YYREEE (reference sequence). The CDR3 nucleotides read TGTGCCAGCAGCCTGACTAGCGGGGCAGAGACCCAGTACTTC. Translating it yields CASSLTSGAETQYF.

The chain recombines TRBV13 with TRBJ1-6, with D unresolved. Germline CDR1 PRHDT, CDR2 FYEKMQ (reference sequence). The CDR3 length is 14 residues. The V end was cut by 5 bases, the J end by 6 bases, with 11 bases between. DNA of the CDR3: TGTGCCAGCAGCGATAGGACTGGTAATTCACCCCTCCACTTT. It codes for CASSDRTGNSPLHF.

The gene calls are TRBV12-3 or TRBV12-4 and TRBJ1-6; tentative D call: TRBD1 (5 bases). V dropped 2 bases and J dropped 3 bases, with 14 bases sitting between them. The CDR3 consists of 17 residues. The CDR3 region is CASSLSFRGSYNSPLHF. CDR3 DNA sequence: TGTGCCAGCAGTTTATCGTTCCGGGGCAGCTATAATTCACCCCTCCACTTT.

V usage is TRBV12-3 or TRBV12-4 and J usage is TRBJ2-3; 7 bases are a match to TRBD2. V lost 6 bases and J lost 4; bases outside the gene matches: 4. The CDR3 sequence is 13 residues long. The CDR3 bases are TGTGCCAGCAGGCGGGGGAGCGCAGATACGCAGTATTTT. This codes for CASRRGSADTQYF.

The CDR3 here is CASSSTSGYYTYNEQFF. CDR3 DNA: TGTGCCAGCAGCTCGACTAGCGGATACTACACCTACAATGAGCAGTTCTTC. The V call is TRBV7-6, the J call TRBJ2-1; 9 nucleotides agree with TRBD2. The CDR3 is made up of 17 amino acids. Trimming took 4 bases from V and 2 from J; bases not matched to a gene: 9. Germline V gene lookup returns CDR1 SGHVS and CDR2 FNYEAQ.

In this sample, this clonotype turned up a few times. The chain couples TRBV11-2 to TRBJ2-7, with TRBD1 as a possible D gene (7 bases). V dropped 4 bases and J dropped 0 bases, with 13 bases sitting between them. The length of the CDR3 is 15 residues. Looked up from germline, CDR1 is SGHAT and CDR2 is FQNNGV. CDR3 in amino acids: CASSSRGDSSYEQYF. The CDR3 DNA follows: TGTGCCAGCAGCTCCAGGGGGGATAGCTCCTACGAGCAGTACTTC.

This chain uses TRBV11-1 with TRBJ2-3; TRBD2 aligns across 12 bases. Germline CDR1 SGHAT, CDR2 FQDESV (reference sequence). CDR3 length: 19 amino acids. V lost 4 bases, J lost 1 base, and 12 bases stayed unmatched. The CDR3 sequence: CASSSLAGGLFSGTDTQYF. Here the CDR3 DNA reads TGTGCCAGCAGCTCCCTAGCGGGGGGGCTGTTTTCCGGCACAGATACGCAGTATTTT.

This clonotype has a handful of counts. The chain joins TRBV29-1 to TRBJ1-5, with D unresolved. The germline CDR1 and CDR2 sequences are SQVTM and ANQGSEA. The V end was cut by 4 bases, the J end by 5 bases, with 6 bases between. The CDR3 has 11 residues. For the CDR3, the DNA is TGCAGCGTTGGCGGAGATCAGCCCCAGCATTTT. Translated, it gives CSVGGDQPQHF.